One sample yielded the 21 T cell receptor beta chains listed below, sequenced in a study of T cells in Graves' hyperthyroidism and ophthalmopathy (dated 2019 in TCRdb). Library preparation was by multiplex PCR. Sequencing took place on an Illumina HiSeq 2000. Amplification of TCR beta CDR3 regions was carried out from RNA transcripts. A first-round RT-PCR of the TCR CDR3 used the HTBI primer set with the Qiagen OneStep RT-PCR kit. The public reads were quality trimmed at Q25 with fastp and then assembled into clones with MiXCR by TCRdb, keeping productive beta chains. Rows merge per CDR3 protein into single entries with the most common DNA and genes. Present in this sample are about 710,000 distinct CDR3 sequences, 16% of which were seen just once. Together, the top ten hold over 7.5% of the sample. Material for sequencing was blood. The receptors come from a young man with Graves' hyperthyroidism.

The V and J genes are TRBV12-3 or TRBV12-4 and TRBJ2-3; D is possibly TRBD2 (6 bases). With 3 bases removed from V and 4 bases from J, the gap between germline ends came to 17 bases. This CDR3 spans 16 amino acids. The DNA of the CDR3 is TGTGCCAGCAGTTTCATCGGGCGGGACGGGGCAGATACGCAGTATTTT. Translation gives CASSFIGRDGADTQYF.

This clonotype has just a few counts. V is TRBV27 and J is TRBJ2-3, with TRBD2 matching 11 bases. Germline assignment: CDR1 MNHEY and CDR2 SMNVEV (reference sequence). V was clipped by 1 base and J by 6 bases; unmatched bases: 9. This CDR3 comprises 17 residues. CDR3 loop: CASSLYIAGGPGDTQYF. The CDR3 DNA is TGTGCCAGCAGTTTATATATAGCGGGAGGGCCCGGGGATACGCAGTATTTT.

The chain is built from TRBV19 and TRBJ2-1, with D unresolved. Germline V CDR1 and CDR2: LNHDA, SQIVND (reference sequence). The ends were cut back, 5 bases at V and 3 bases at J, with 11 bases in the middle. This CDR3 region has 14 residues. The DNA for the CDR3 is TGTGCCAGTAGTGCCCTCCCCGGCTACAATGAGCAGTTCTTC. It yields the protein CASSALPGYNEQFF.

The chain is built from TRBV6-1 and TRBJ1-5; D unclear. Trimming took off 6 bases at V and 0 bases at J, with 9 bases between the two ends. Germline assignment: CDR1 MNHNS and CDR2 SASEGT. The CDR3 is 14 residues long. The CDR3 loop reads CASSSVVSNQPQHF. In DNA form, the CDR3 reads TGTGCCAGCAGCTCGGTGGTTAGCAATCAGCCCCAGCATTTT.

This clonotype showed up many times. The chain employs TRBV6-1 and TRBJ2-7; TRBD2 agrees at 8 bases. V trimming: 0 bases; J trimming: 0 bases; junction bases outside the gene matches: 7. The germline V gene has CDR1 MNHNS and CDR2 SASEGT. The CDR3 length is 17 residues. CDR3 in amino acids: CASSEARLAGSSYEQYF. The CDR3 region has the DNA TGTGCCAGCAGTGAAGCGCGTCTAGCGGGCAGCTCCTACGAGCAGTACTTC.

The CDR3 DNA reads as TGTGCCAGCAGCCCCCCGGGACGGAAGTCCTACAATGAGCAGTTCTTC. Amino acid sequence: CASSPPGRKSYNEQFF. The chain recombines TRBV9 with TRBJ2-1; tentatively, D is TRBD1 or TRBD2 (5 bases each). The ends were cut back, 4 bases at V and 1 base at J, with 15 bases in the middle. Germline V gives CDR1 SGDLS, CDR2 YYNGEE. This CDR3 spans 16 amino acids. Using reference TRBV9 and TRBJ2-1 for the parts outside the CDR3, the full variable domain is DSGVTQTPKHLITATGQRVTLRCSPRSGDLSVYWYQQSLDQGLQFLIQYYNGEERAKGNILERFSAQQFPDLHSELNLSSLELGDSALYFCASSPPGRKSYNEQFFGPGTRLTVL.

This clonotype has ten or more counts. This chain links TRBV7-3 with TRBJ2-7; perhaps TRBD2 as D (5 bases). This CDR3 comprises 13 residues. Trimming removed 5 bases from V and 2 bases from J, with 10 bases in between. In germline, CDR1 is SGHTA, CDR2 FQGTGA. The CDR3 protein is CASSMAGAYEQYF. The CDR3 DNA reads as TGTGCCAGCAGCATGGCCGGGGCCTACGAGCAGTACTTC.

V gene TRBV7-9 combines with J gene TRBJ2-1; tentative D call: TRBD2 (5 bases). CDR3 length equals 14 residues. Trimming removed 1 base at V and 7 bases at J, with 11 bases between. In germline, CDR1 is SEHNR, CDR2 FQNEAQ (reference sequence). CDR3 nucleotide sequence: TGTGCCAGCAGCTTAGGTTCTGGCGGGAATGAGCAGTTCTTC. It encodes CASSLGSGGNEQFF.

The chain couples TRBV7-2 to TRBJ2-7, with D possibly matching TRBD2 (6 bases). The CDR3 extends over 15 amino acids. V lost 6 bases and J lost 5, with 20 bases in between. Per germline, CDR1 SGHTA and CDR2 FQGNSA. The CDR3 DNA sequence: TGTGCCAGCAGTTCTCCCGGGACTCAAAAAAACGAGCAGTACTTC. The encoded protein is CASSSPGTQKNEQYF. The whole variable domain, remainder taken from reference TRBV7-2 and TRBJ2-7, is GAGVSQSPSNKVTEKGKDVELRCDPISGHTALYWYRQSLGQGLEFLIYFQGNSAPDKSGLPSDRFSAERTGGSVSTLTIQRTQQEDSAVYLCASSSPGTQKNEQYFGPGTRLTVT.

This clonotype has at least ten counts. This CDR3 reads CASSEKQIQDEQFF. The CDR3 DNA is TGTGCCAGCTCAGAAAAGCAGATCCAAGATGAGCAGTTCTTC. The chain has TRBV18 and TRBJ2-1, with D hard to call. Germline CDR1 reads KGHSH; CDR2 reads LQKENI. Between the trimmed V and J ends, which lost 5 bases and 8 bases, there was a span of 16 bases. The CDR3 is made up of 14 amino acids.

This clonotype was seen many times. The CDR3 sequence: CASSSTGTSGETQYF. The CDR3 coding sequence is TGTGCCAGCAGTTCTACCGGGACTAGCGGAGAGACCCAGTACTTC. The chain recombines TRBV6-1 with TRBJ2-5, with 11 bases that match TRBD2. There are 15 residues in the CDR3. V was clipped by 5 bases and J by 4 bases; unmatched bases: 6. The germline V gene has CDR1 MNHNS and CDR2 SASEGT.

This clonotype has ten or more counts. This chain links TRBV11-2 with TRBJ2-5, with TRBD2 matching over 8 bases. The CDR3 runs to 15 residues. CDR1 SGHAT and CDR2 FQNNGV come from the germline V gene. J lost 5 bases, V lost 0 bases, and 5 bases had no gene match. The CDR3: CASSLESGRWETQYF. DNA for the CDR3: TGTGCCAGCAGCTTAGAGAGCGGGAGATGGGAGACCCAGTACTTC.

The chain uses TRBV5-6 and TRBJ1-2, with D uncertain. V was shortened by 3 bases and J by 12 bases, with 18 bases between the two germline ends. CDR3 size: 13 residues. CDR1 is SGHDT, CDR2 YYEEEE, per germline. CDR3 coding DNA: TGTGCCAGCAGCTCGCCGGGCATATGGCGCAACACCTTC. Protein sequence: CASSSPGIWRNTF.

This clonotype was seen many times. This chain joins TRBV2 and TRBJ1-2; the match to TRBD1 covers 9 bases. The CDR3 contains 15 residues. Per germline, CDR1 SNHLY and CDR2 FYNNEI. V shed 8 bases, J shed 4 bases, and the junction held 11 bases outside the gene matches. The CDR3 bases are TGTGCCAGCTCCTTACAGGGGGCCTATCCCTATGGCTACACCTTC. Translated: CASSLQGAYPYGYTF.

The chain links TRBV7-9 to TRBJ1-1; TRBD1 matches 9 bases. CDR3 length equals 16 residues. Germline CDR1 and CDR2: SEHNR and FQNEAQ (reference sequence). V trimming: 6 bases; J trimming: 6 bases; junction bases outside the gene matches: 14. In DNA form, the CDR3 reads TGTGCCAGCAGAGCACCCCCGGGACAGGGTTACTCTGAAGCTTTCTTT. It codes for CASRAPPGQGYSEAFF.

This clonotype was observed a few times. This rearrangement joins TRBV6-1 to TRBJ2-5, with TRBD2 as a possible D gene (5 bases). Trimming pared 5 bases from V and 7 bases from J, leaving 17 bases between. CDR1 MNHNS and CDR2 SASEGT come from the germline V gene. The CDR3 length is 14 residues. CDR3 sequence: CASSSPGKSATQYF. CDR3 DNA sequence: TGTGCCAGCAGTTCCCCCGGGAAGTCGGCGACCCAGTACTTC.

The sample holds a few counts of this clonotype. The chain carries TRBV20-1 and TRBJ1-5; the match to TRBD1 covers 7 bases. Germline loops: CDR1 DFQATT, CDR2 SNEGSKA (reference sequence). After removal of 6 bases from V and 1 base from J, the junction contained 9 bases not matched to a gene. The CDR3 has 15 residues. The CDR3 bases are TGCAGTGCCCTGACAGGGTCTTTAAGCAATCAGCCCCAGCATTTT. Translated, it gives CSALTGSLSNQPQHF.

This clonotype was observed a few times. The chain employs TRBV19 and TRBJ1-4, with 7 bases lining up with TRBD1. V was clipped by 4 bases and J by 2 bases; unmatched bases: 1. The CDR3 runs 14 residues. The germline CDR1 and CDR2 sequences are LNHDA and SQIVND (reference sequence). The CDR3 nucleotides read TGTGCCAGTAGTAGGGGACAGACTAATGAAAAACTGTTTTTT. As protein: CASSRGQTNEKLFF.

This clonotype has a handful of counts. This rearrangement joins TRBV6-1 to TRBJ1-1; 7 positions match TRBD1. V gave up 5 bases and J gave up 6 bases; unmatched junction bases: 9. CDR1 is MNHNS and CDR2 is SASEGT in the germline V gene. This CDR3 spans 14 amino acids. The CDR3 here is CASSFRGSGAEAFF. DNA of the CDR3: TGTGCCAGCAGTTTCAGGGGGTCGGGGGCTGAAGCTTTCTTT.

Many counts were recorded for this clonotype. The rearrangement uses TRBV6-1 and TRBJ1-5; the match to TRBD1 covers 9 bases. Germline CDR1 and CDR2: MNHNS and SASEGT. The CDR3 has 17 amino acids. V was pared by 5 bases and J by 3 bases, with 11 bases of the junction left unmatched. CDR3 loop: CASSLQGRQGVNQPQHF. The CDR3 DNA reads TGTGCCAGCAGTCTTCAGGGGAGACAGGGGGTCAATCAGCCCCAGCATTTT.

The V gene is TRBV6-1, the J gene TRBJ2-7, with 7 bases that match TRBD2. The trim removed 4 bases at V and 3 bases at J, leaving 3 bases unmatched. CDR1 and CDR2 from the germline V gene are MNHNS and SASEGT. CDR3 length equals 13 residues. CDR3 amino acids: CASSGASGYEQYF. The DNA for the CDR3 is TGTGCCAGCAGTGGGGCTAGCGGCTACGAGCAGTACTTC.